A selection of T cell receptor beta chains follows, all from one sample in a study of blood T cell repertoires in COVID-19. Assay: immunoSEQ multiplex PCR; the TCRdb copy retains only in-frame clones and omits some. In the table there are approximately 340,000 clones, around 90% of which are singletons. The specimen sequenced was peripheral blood. The origin of the receptors is a young man with COVID-19, enrolled during active disease. The CDR3 runs from the conserved cysteine through the conserved F or W. A D gene is named only where the DNA matches it firmly. Where a row states a size, it is once, few, many or the class of an expanded clone; other rows omit it.

cdr3_nt | cdr3_aa | cdr3_length | j_call | d_call | v_call | clone_size
TGTGCCAGCAGCTTTCCGGGGTTCTATGGCTACACCTTC | CASSFPGFYGYTF | 13 | TRBJ1-2 | . | TRBV12-3/TRBV12-4 | .
TGTGCCAGCAGTTACCGGGGGGAGGAAAAACTGTTTTTT | CASSYRGEEKLFF | 13 | TRBJ1-4 | . | TRBV6-6 | .
TGTGCCAGCAGCCAATCCGGGGATACCGGGGAGCTGTTTTTT | CASSQSGDTGELFF | 14 | TRBJ2-2 | . | TRBV3-1/TRBV3-2 | .
TGTGCCAGCAGTTCCTTTAGCGGGAGCTCCTACAATGAGCAGTTCTTC | CASSSFSGSSYNEQFF | 16 | TRBJ2-1 | TRBD2 | TRBV6-5 | .
TGTGCCAGCAGCGTAGCCGTGACAGGGGGGAATTATAATGAGCAGTTCTTC | CASSVAVTGGNYNEQFF | 17 | TRBJ2-1 | TRBD1 | TRBV9 | once
TGTGCCAGTAGTATGACTAGCGACTCCTACAATGAGCAGTTCTTC | CASSMTSDSYNEQFF | 15 | TRBJ2-1 | TRBD2 | TRBV19 | .
TGTGCCACCAGCGGGGGGACAGGGGGAGCCTACGAGCAGTACTTC | CATSGGTGGAYEQYF | 15 | TRBJ2-7 | TRBD1 | TRBV15 | once
TGTGCCAGCAGCTTTACAGGCTATGGCTACACCTTC | CASSFTGYGYTF | 12 | TRBJ1-2 | . | TRBV7-9 | .
TGTGCCAGCTCACCACGGGGACTAGCGGGAGGGGTCTCCTACAATGAGCAGTTCTTC | CASSPRGLAGGVSYNEQFF | 19 | TRBJ2-1 | TRBD2 | TRBV18 | .
TGTGCCAGCAGTGACGGGGGAGGGGTCAATGAGCAGTTCTTC | CASSDGGGVNEQFF | 14 | TRBJ2-1 | TRBD2 | TRBV6-4 | .
TGTGCCAGCATGGGGACAGGGCCCAGCTACACAGATACGCAGTATTTT | CASMGTGPSYTDTQYF | 16 | TRBJ2-3 | TRBD1 | TRBV27 | .
TGTGCCAGCAGCCTGGGCCCTAGCTCCTATAATTCACCCCTCCACTTT | CASSLGPSSYNSPLHF | 16 | TRBJ1-6 | . | TRBV5-6 | .
TGTGCCAGCAGCTTAGATCAGGGAGGTAGCGGGACGTACAATGAGCAGTTCTTC | CASSLDQGGSGTYNEQFF | 18 | TRBJ2-1 | TRBD2 | TRBV11-3 | .
TGTGCCACCAGTGATTTCCGTCGGGGGGTCGGGACTAGCTACTATGAGCAGTTCTTC | CATSDFRRGVGTSYYEQFF | 19 | TRBJ2-1 | TRBD2 | TRBV24-1 | once
TGTGCCACCAGCAGAGATCTAGGTTCAGGGTATAATTCACCCCTCCACTTT | CATSRDLGSGYNSPLHF | 17 | TRBJ1-6 | . | TRBV15 | .
TGCGCCAGCAGCTTTACAGGGTCGGGGACTGAAGCTTTCTTT | CASSFTGSGTEAFF | 14 | TRBJ1-1 | . | TRBV5-1 | .
TGTGCCAGCAGTTACAGGGGTTCCTATAATTCACCCCTCCACTTT | CASSYRGSYNSPLHF | 15 | TRBJ1-6 | . | TRBV6-2/TRBV6-3 | .
TGTGCCAGTTCCCGACTAGCGGGAGGGTTCAATGAGCAGTTCTTC | CASSRLAGGFNEQFF | 15 | TRBJ2-1 | TRBD2 | TRBV19 | .
TGTGCCAGCAGTTTAGGGGGGGCCCAGCATTTT | CASSLGGAQHF | 11 | TRBJ1-5 | . | TRBV28 | .
TGTGCCAGCAGTTTTCTAGGCAATCAGCCCCAGCATTTT | CASSFLGNQPQHF | 13 | TRBJ1-5 | . | TRBV12-3/TRBV12-4 | once
TGTGCCAGCAGCTACTCCGGGACAGGGGCCGTCTCTGGAAACACCATATATTTT | CASSYSGTGAVSGNTIYF | 18 | TRBJ1-3 | TRBD1 | TRBV5-5 | .
TGTGCCAGCAGTAGTGGCCCCTCCTACGAGCAGTACTTC | CASSSGPSYEQYF | 13 | TRBJ2-7 | . | TRBV6-5 | .
TGTGCCACCAGTGGCTCCGGGACAGGGGGCGGCTATGGCTACACCTTC | CATSGSGTGGGYGYTF | 16 | TRBJ1-2 | TRBD1 | TRBV24-1 | .
TGCGCCAGCAGCCGACACCGGACACCTAGCACAGATACGCAGTATTTT | CASSRHRTPSTDTQYF | 16 | TRBJ2-3 | . | TRBV5-1 | .
TGTGCCAGCAGCCGAACAGGGGGCGATACACCCCAGCATTTT | CASSRTGGDTPQHF | 14 | TRBJ1-5 | TRBD1 | TRBV7-3 | once
TGTGCCAGCAGCAATAGGACAGGGAGGAATTCACCCCTCCACTTT | CASSNRTGRNSPLHF | 15 | TRBJ1-6 | TRBD1 | TRBV9 | .
TGCAGTGCTAGTGGTCAGGGGGGAAATTCACCCCTCCACTTT | CSASGQGGNSPLHF | 14 | TRBJ1-6 | TRBD1 | TRBV20-1 | .
TGTGCCAGCAGCGATATCAGGGTTGATTTGGCACCCCTCCACTTT | CASSDIRVDLAPLHF | 15 | TRBJ1-6 | . | TRBV7-9 | few
TGTGCCATCAGTACGGGACCACAGGGAGAGACCCAGTACTTC | CAISTGPQGETQYF | 14 | TRBJ2-5 | . | TRBV10-3 | .
TGTGCCAGCTCCGGGGCCGGGACTAGCGGGACACACACAGATACGCAGTATTTT | CASSGAGTSGTHTDTQYF | 18 | TRBJ2-3 | TRBD2 | TRBV14 | .
TGTGCCAGCAGCTTTGGGACAGTCGGTTACGAGCAGTACTTC | CASSFGTVGYEQYF | 14 | TRBJ2-7 | TRBD1 | TRBV11-2 | .
TGTGCCAGCAGTGACCCGGGACAGCCGCGGGAGACCCAGTACTTC | CASSDPGQPRETQYF | 15 | TRBJ2-5 | TRBD1 | TRBV2 | .
TGTGCCAGCAGCTTAGGGACAGGGGCTACTAGCTCCTACAATGAGCAGTTCTTC | CASSLGTGATSSYNEQFF | 18 | TRBJ2-1 | TRBD1 | TRBV7-9 | .
TGTGCCAGCAGTTACTCCGATCCCAGGCTGGGCTACGAGCAGTACTTC | CASSYSDPRLGYEQYF | 16 | TRBJ2-7 | . | TRBV6-5 | .
TGTGCCAGCAGCTTTGGGACAGACGACTACGAGCAGTACTTC | CASSFGTDDYEQYF | 14 | TRBJ2-7 | TRBD1 | TRBV11-2 | .
TGTGCCAGCAGTTACCCTCCCTACGAGCAGTACTTC | CASSYPPYEQYF | 12 | TRBJ2-7 | . | TRBV6-5 | .
TGTGCCAGTAGCCCCCTGGTTAGCTCCTACAATGAGCAGTTCTTC | CASSPLVSSYNEQFF | 15 | TRBJ2-1 | . | TRBV19 | .
TGTGCCAGCAGTGAACCCTTCCCGAACACTGAAGCTTTCTTT | CASSEPFPNTEAFF | 14 | TRBJ1-1 | . | TRBV6-1 | .
TGTGCCAGCTCCCCTTCCCTAGGAACCGGGGAGCTGTTTTTT | CASSPSLGTGELFF | 14 | TRBJ2-2 | . | TRBV18 | .
TGTGCCACCAGCAGGATGAGGGGGATGGTTGAAGCTTTCTTT | CATSRMRGMVEAFF | 14 | TRBJ1-1 | . | TRBV15 | .
TGTGCCAGCTCACCCAGGGAGGATTACTATGGCTACACCTTC | CASSPREDYYGYTF | 14 | TRBJ1-2 | . | TRBV18 | .
TGTGCCAGCAGCCAAGAGGGGTCCGGGACAGGAAATGAAAAACTGTTTTTT | CASSQEGSGTGNEKLFF | 17 | TRBJ1-4 | TRBD1 | TRBV3-1/TRBV3-2 | .
TGTGCCAGCAGCCGCACAACCGGGTCCTACGAGCAGTACTTC | CASSRTTGSYEQYF | 14 | TRBJ2-7 | . | TRBV27 | .
TGCGCCAGCAGGGTCCAGGTGAACACTGAAGCTTTCTTT | CASRVQVNTEAFF | 13 | TRBJ1-1 | . | TRBV5-1 | .
TGTGCCAGCAGTCGTCGACAGGGAGGTAACCAGCCCCAGCATTTT | CASSRRQGGNQPQHF | 15 | TRBJ1-5 | TRBD1 | TRBV2 | .
TGCGCCAGCAGCTTGGTCCGGGAGGTGACCCAGTACTTC | CASSLVREVTQYF | 13 | TRBJ2-5 | TRBD2 | TRBV5-1 | .
TGTGCCAGCTCAAGACCGGGACAGCAACCCTCACCCCTCCACTTT | CASSRPGQQPSPLHF | 15 | TRBJ1-6 | TRBD1 | TRBV18 | few
TGTGCCAGCAGTTCCTTCGGACAGGGTGACGAGCAGTACTTC | CASSSFGQGDEQYF | 14 | TRBJ2-7 | TRBD1 | TRBV28 | few
TGTGCCAGCAGTAAGGACAGGGCCTCCTATAATTCACCCCTCCACTTT | CASSKDRASYNSPLHF | 16 | TRBJ1-6 | TRBD1 | TRBV28 | .
TGTGCCAGCAGCGCCGGGACAGGGAAGGCTAATGAAAAACTGTTTTTT | CASSAGTGKANEKLFF | 16 | TRBJ1-4 | TRBD1 | TRBV9 | .
TGTGCCAGCAGCGTAGAGGATGGGCGAGCCTACGAGCAGTACTTC | CASSVEDGRAYEQYF | 15 | TRBJ2-7 | . | TRBV9 | few
TGTGCCATCAGTGAGTGGGTGACAGTATACGAGCAGTACTTC | CAISEWVTVYEQYF | 14 | TRBJ2-7 | . | TRBV10-3 | .
TGTGCCAGCAGCAAAATACAGGGGGCAGATGGCTACACCTTC | CASSKIQGADGYTF | 14 | TRBJ1-2 | . | TRBV21-1 | .
TGTGCCAGCAGCTTTTCCAGACAGGGAAATTCATTCCCTACTGAAGCTTTCTTT | CASSFSRQGNSFPTEAFF | 18 | TRBJ1-1 | TRBD1 | TRBV7-2 | few
TGTGCCAGCAGCCTCTCGCCGGGGGTATACAATGAGCAGTTCTTC | CASSLSPGVYNEQFF | 15 | TRBJ2-1 | . | TRBV7-3 | .
TGTGCCAGCAGCTTTGACGAACAGGGGGCCTATGGCTACACCTTC | CASSFDEQGAYGYTF | 15 | TRBJ1-2 | TRBD1 | TRBV7-2 | once
TGTGCCAGCTCACAACAGGGTACGGACAATGAGCAGTTCTTC | CASSQQGTDNEQFF | 14 | TRBJ2-1 | . | TRBV18 | .
TGTGCCTGGAGTATTATGGGGCACGAGCAGTACTTC | CAWSIMGHEQYF | 12 | TRBJ2-7 | . | TRBV30 | once